One and the same sample provided the 19 T cell receptor beta chains below, sequenced in a study of shared clonotypes between healthy human individuals. Naive CD8 cells, CD45RO-negative and positively selected for CCR7, excluded terminally differentiated effector memory CD45RA+ cells. Sequencing was performed with immunoSEQ multiplex PCR; in TCRdb, only in-frame clones are kept and a portion is missing. This table holds millions of clones, approximately 94% found once. The sequencing sample was made of naive CD8+ T cells sorted from blood. The origin of the receptors is a man between 18 and 29 years old in good health.

This clone came up once. V usage is TRBV4-1 and J usage is TRBJ2-1, with a tentative D call TRBD1 (6 bases). Germline loops: CDR1 MGHRA, CDR2 YSYEKL. V dropped 0 bases and J dropped 4 bases, with 7 bases sitting between them. The CDR3 consists of 14 residues. CDR3 sequence (DNA): TGCGCCAGCAGCCAAGATGGACAGTACAATGAGCAGTTCTTC. Translation: CASSQDGQYNEQFF.

The chain employs TRBV6-5 and TRBJ2-3; D unclear. The CDR3 runs to 15 residues. The V end was cut by 2 bases, the J end by 5 bases, with 14 bases between. The germline V gene encodes CDR1 MNHEY and CDR2 SVGAGI. CDR3 DNA: TGTGCCAGCAGTTACGAAAGCCCGGGTATAGATACGCAGTATTTT. This sequence encodes CASSYESPGIDTQYF.

This clone was detected only a few times. This chain uses TRBV2 with TRBJ1-6; a possible D gene is TRBD1 (5 bases). The germline V and J ends were trimmed by 7 bases and 5 bases, with 9 bases remaining between them. This CDR3 contains 13 residues. Germline CDR1 reads SNHLY; CDR2 reads FYNNEI. The CDR3 protein is CASIGGNNSPLHF. DNA of the CDR3: TGTGCCAGCATCGGGGGGAATAATTCACCCCTCCACTTT.

This clone was observed a single time. The genes are TRBV18 and TRBJ2-3; 8 bases map to TRBD1. Per the germline V gene, CDR1 is KGHSH and CDR2 is LQKENI. V lost 6 bases to trimming and J lost 3 bases; unmatched junction nucleotides: 8. The CDR3 sequence is 15 residues long. The CDR3 reads CASSPTGAGTDTQYF. In DNA form, the CDR3 reads TGTGCCAGCTCTCCGACAGGGGCGGGAACAGATACGCAGTATTTT.

The V and J genes are TRBV19 and TRBJ2-5; 7 nucleotides align to TRBD1. From germline, CDR1 is LNHDA and CDR2 SQIVND (reference sequence). The CDR3 has 16 residues. V gave up 9 bases and J gave up 0 bases; unmatched junction bases: 13. The chain's CDR3 is CASSKWTGQYQETQYF. The CDR3 nucleotides read TGTGCCAGCTCAAAGTGGACAGGCCAGTACCAAGAGACCCAGTACTTC.

V gene TRBV7-8 combines with J gene TRBJ2-7, with D uncertain. V lost 5 bases and J 3 bases, leaving 17 bases between the germline ends. The CDR3 is 15 amino acids. Germline CDR1 reads SGHVS; CDR2 reads FQNEAQ. The CDR3 nucleotides are TGTGCCAGCAGCCCACTAAATACGGCGAACTACGAGCAGTACTTC. This encodes CASSPLNTANYEQYF.

The V call is TRBV9, the J call TRBJ2-1; TRBD2 might be the D (5 bases). V was clipped by 4 bases and J by 9 bases, with 11 bases between them. Germline-derived CDR1 and CDR2 are SGDLS and YYNGEE. CDR3 length: 12 residues. The CDR3 loop is CASSPGEGEQFF. The CDR3 nucleotides read TGTGCCAGCAGCCCAGGTGAGGGTGAGCAGTTCTTC.

The J gene is TRBJ2-5, the V gene TRBV5-5, with D possibly being TRBD1 (5 bases). With 2 bases removed from V and 2 bases from J, the gap between germline ends came to 13 bases. This CDR3 has 15 residues. Germline V gene sequence: CDR1 SGHKS, CDR2 YYEKEE (reference sequence). DNA for the CDR3: TGTGCCAGCAGCTTTGACAAGAGGACACAAGAGACCCAGTACTTC. This gives the protein CASSFDKRTQETQYF.

This chain joins TRBV6-5 and TRBJ1-2, with no clear D. There are 12 residues in the CDR3. The ends were cut back, 3 bases at V and 6 bases at J, with 8 bases in the middle. From germline, CDR1 is MNHEY and CDR2 SVGAGI. CDR3 DNA sequence: TGTGCCAGCAGTTATTTTTCGGATGGCTACACCTTC. Its protein product is CASSYFSDGYTF.

The chain joins TRBV5-6 to TRBJ2-2, with TRBD1 matching 7 bases. CDR1 SGHDT and CDR2 YYEEEE come from the germline V gene. Germline trimming cut 6 bases from V and 0 bases from J; bases unmatched to any gene: 11. The CDR3 consists of 17 residues. The CDR3 nucleotides read TGTGCCAGCACAACCCTCGCCCAGGGGGCGAACACCGGGGAGCTGTTTTTT. Translation: CASTTLAQGANTGELFF.

As regards this clone: The same CDR3 can be traced to other DNA sequences in this sample. V gene TRBV28 combines with J gene TRBJ1-2; D unresolved. Germline loops: CDR1 MDHEN, CDR2 SYDVKM. V gave up 5 bases and J gave up 2 bases, with 6 bases separating them. The CDR3 runs to 12 residues. The CDR3, as DNA: TGTGCCAGCAGTCCCGGGAACTATGGCTACACCTTC. Translating gives CASSPGNYGYTF.

The chain carries TRBV2 and TRBJ2-2; D possibly corresponds to TRBD2 (6 bases). Germline V gene data show CDR1 as SNHLY and CDR2 as FYNNEI. The CDR3 extends over 17 amino acids. The V gene lost 2 bases and the J gene lost 0 bases, with 13 bases spanning the gap. The CDR3 DNA is TGTGCCAGCAGTGAATCCGCGGGGCACTCGAACACCGGGGAGCTGTTTTTT. Translating it yields CASSESAGHSNTGELFF.

The rearrangement joins TRBV5-6 to TRBJ2-3; D is ambiguous. The CDR3 spans 14 residues. The ends were cut back, 2 bases at V and 3 bases at J, with 10 bases in the middle. Germline CDR1 and CDR2: SGHDT and YYEEEE. CDR3 sequence reads: CASSFRTQTDTQYF. CDR3 sequence (DNA): TGTGCCAGCAGCTTCCGGACCCAAACAGATACGCAGTATTTT.

V and J are TRBV11-2 and TRBJ2-3; weak D call: TRBD2 (6 bases). This CDR3 is built from 15 residues. V gave up 0 bases and J gave up 4 bases, with 11 bases separating them. Per germline, CDR1 SGHAT and CDR2 FQNNGV. CDR3 region: CASSLDGGWADTQYF. CDR3 coding DNA: TGTGCCAGCAGCTTAGATGGGGGGTGGGCAGATACGCAGTATTTT.

This clone came up a few times. This chain uses TRBV19 with TRBJ2-1, with 13 nucleotides matching TRBD2. The CDR3 covers 16 residues. V trimming: 3 bases; J trimming: 4 bases; junction bases outside the gene matches: 3. Germline V CDR1 and CDR2: LNHDA, SQIVND (reference sequence). Here the CDR3 DNA reads TGTGCCAGTAGTATTGGGACTAGCGGGACGTACAATGAGCAGTTCTTC. Residues: CASSIGTSGTYNEQFF.

The chain uses TRBV30 and TRBJ2-2; 9 nucleotides align to TRBD2. CDR1 and CDR2 from the germline V gene are GTSNPN and SVGIG (reference sequence). The CDR3 spans 17 residues. Germline trimming cut 0 bases from V and 5 bases from J; bases unmatched to any gene: 10. The CDR3 DNA is TGTGCCTGGAGTGTCAAGCGGGAGGTTTCTTGGACCGGGGAGCTGTTTTTT. Translating gives CAWSVKREVSWTGELFF.

A remark on this clone: Other DNA sequences from this sample encode an identical CDR3 as well. This chain joins TRBV5-4 and TRBJ2-5; 7 positions match TRBD1. V was pared by 2 bases and J by 5 bases, with 3 bases of the junction left unmatched. CDR1 SGHNT and CDR2 YYREEE come from the germline V gene (reference sequence). This CDR3 has 13 residues. The CDR3 here is CASSFQGVETQYF. CDR3 in DNA: TGTGCCAGCAGCTTTCAGGGGGTCGAGACCCAGTACTTC.

The V gene is TRBV28, the J gene TRBJ1-2; TRBD1 is a possible D gene (6 bases). CDR3 length equals 15 residues. The ends were cut back, 5 bases at V and 0 bases at J, with 13 bases in the middle. CDR1 and CDR2 (germline): MDHEN, SYDVKM. DNA for the CDR3: TGTGCCAGCAGTCCAGCGACAGGCGCTAACTATGGCTACACCTTC. Translation gives CASSPATGANYGYTF.

In DNA form, the CDR3 reads TGTGCCAGCAGCTTAGAAATAGGGGGGGTAAATTCACCCCTCCACTTT. Encoded protein: CASSLEIGGVNSPLHF. The rearrangement links TRBV7-9 to TRBJ1-6; possibly TRBD1 for D (6 bases). CDR3 length equals 16 residues. V was shortened by 1 base and J by 7 bases, with 14 bases between the two germline ends. CDR1 SEHNR and CDR2 FQNEAQ come from the germline V gene (reference sequence).